This TCR beta chain was retrieved from a study of T cells in Graves' hyperthyroidism and ophthalmopathy. Amplified regions were TCR beta CDR3 sequences from RNA transcripts. An initial round of RT-PCR targeting the TCR CDR3 relied on the HTBI primer set. From the multiplex PCR reads, TCRdb called clonotypes with MiXCR, one entry per CDR3 protein. In the table there are fewer than 600,000 distinct CDR3 sequences, roughly 14% of which are singletons. This clonotype was seen repeatedly, ten times or more. V was shortened by 5 bases and J by 9 bases, with 17 bases between the two germline ends. CDR3 size: 14 residues. Germline CDR1 SGHTA, CDR2 FQGNSA.

This clonotype was obtained from a woman under 30 with Graves' hyperthyroidism. Sequencing used blood. The chain employs TRBV7-2 and TRBJ2-1; D is possibly TRBD2 (6 bases). The CDR3 nucleotides read TGTGCCAGCAGCCGCACCGGGACTTTCTCTGAGCAGTTCTTC. Protein product: CASSRTGTFSEQFF.